Shown below are 16 T cell receptor beta chains from a single sample sequenced in a study of T cells after yellow fever vaccination. Each CDR3 protein gets one entry after TCRdb re-called the 5' RACE reads with MiXCR. The profile shows roughly 330,000 distinct CDR3 sequences, 6.8% of them singletons. The sample consisted of PBMCs, taken around 45 days after the first yellow fever vaccination. All receptors come from a young man who received the YFV17D yellow fever vaccine.

This clonotype was recorded a few times. This rearrangement joins TRBV6-1 to TRBJ1-2, with a possible D match to TRBD1 (5 bases). The germline gives CDR1 MNHNS, CDR2 SASEGT. Between the trimmed V and J ends, which lost 7 bases and 4 bases, there was a span of 13 bases. This CDR3 comprises 13 residues. Here the CDR3 DNA reads TGTGCCAGCACGGGGCAAACCCCCTATGGCTACACCTTC. This translates into CASTGQTPYGYTF.

This clonotype was counted a few times. CDR3 DNA: TGTGCCAGCACCCAGGGGACTAGCGTCACGAACACCGGGGAGCTGTTTTTT. It codes for CASTQGTSVTNTGELFF. This chain connects TRBV5-4 to TRBJ2-2; 10 positions match TRBD2. Germline loops: CDR1 SGHNT, CDR2 YYREEE (reference sequence). The length of the CDR3 is 17 residues. Unmatched junction bases numbered 8, after V lost 6 bases and J lost 0 bases.

This clonotype was observed at least ten times. This chain connects TRBV10-3 to TRBJ1-1, with 8 bases fitting TRBD1. This CDR3 is 15 amino acids long. Germline V gene lookup returns CDR1 ENHRY and CDR2 SYGVKD. The V gene end was trimmed by 2 bases and the J gene end by 6 bases; junction bases not matched to a gene: 8. The chain's CDR3 is CAISERTGRISEAFF. CDR3 in DNA: TGTGCCATCAGTGAGAGGACAGGGAGGATCTCTGAAGCTTTCTTT.

The chain uses TRBV18 and TRBJ2-3, with 8 bases fitting TRBD1. The CDR3 is 16 residues long. With V trimmed by 3 bases and J by 0 bases, 5 bases remained unmatched. From germline, CDR1 is KGHSH and CDR2 LQKENI. The DNA of the CDR3 is TGTGCCAGCTCACCCTCAGGGGGCCCTAGCACAGATACGCAGTATTTT. Residues: CASSPSGGPSTDTQYF. Full variable domain (rest looked up from reference TRBV18 and TRBJ2-3): NAGVMQNPRHLVRRRGQEARLRCSPMKGHSHVYWYRQLPEEGLKFMVYLQKENIIDESGMPKERFSAEFPKEGPSILRIQQVVRGDSAAYFCASSPSGGPSTDTQYFGPGTRLTVL.

The chain uses TRBV7-9 and TRBJ2-7; D perhaps matches TRBD1 (6 bases). Germline assignment: CDR1 SEHNR and CDR2 FQNEAQ (reference sequence). V shed 4 bases and J shed 4 bases, with 14 bases lying between them. The CDR3 contains 14 residues. This CDR3 reads CASSSGTHVYEQYF. CDR3 coding DNA: TGTGCCAGCAGCTCCGGGACACACGTTTACGAGCAGTACTTC.

This clonotype has ten or more counts. J is TRBJ2-7 and V is TRBV3-1; 9 positions agree with TRBD1. Germline-derived CDR1 and CDR2 are LGHDT and YNNKEL (reference sequence). This CDR3 comprises 16 residues. The junction had 10 bases not matched to a gene; V was cut back by 4 bases and J by 3 bases. The CDR3 is CASSRSPPGQGYEQYF. The CDR3 DNA sequence: TGTGCCAGCAGCCGGTCCCCTCCGGGACAGGGCTACGAGCAGTACTTC.

This clonotype has a handful of counts. The chain combines TRBV12-3 or TRBV12-4 with TRBJ1-2; no clear D gene. The CDR3 contains 13 residues. The V end lost 6 bases, the J end lost 5 bases, and 13 bases lay between the germline ends. This CDR3 reads CASSPGEGYGYTF. The CDR3 region has the DNA TGTGCCAGCAGCCCCGGGGAGGGTTATGGCTACACCTTC.

The sample holds many counts of this clonotype. This chain links TRBV29-1 with TRBJ2-5; D call uncertain. CDR3 length equals 13 residues. Germline CDR1 reads SQVTM; CDR2 reads ANQGSEA. Trimming took 3 bases from V and 5 from J, leaving 13 bases between them. The CDR3 protein is CSVEGSVGETQYF. The CDR3 DNA follows: TGCAGCGTTGAGGGGTCGGTCGGGGAGACCCAGTACTTC. Full variable domain (outside the CDR3, taken from reference TRBV29-1 and TRBJ2-5): SAVISQKPSRDICQRGTSLTIQCQVDSQVTMMFWYRQQPGQSLTLIATANQGSEATYESGFVIDKFPISRPNLTFSTLTVSNMSPEDSSIYLCSVEGSVGETQYFGPGTRLLVL.

The chain carries TRBV19 and TRBJ2-1; 11 bases line up with TRBD2. The germline V gene encodes CDR1 LNHDA and CDR2 SQIVND (reference sequence). V dropped 4 bases and J dropped 3; count of bases not matched to a gene: 8. The CDR3 totals 17 residues. The DNA for the CDR3 is TGTGCCAGTAGTACCTCACTAGCGGGGGTGGGCTACAATGAGCAGTTCTTC. Its protein is CASSTSLAGVGYNEQFF.

The chain is built from TRBV19 and TRBJ1-5; D is ambiguous. Germline values: CDR1 LNHDA, CDR2 SQIVND (reference sequence). The V and J ends lost 4 bases and 1 base respectively, with 14 bases between them. The CDR3 contains 16 residues. This CDR3 is CASSKPWGGSNQPQHF. Written as DNA, the CDR3 is TGTGCCAGTAGTAAACCTTGGGGAGGGAGCAATCAGCCCCAGCATTTT.

The rearrangement uses TRBV7-8 and TRBJ2-3; 7 nucleotides agree with TRBD1. The CDR3 sequence is 17 residues long. Germline CDR1 SGHVS, CDR2 FQNEAQ. J gave up 7 bases and V 4 bases, and 17 bases lay outside the gene matches. The CDR3 reads CASSSKVTGPIRHTQYF. The CDR3 DNA reads as TGTGCCAGCAGCTCGAAAGTGACAGGGCCCATCCGCCATACGCAGTATTTT.

In its sample, this clonotype was seen many times. This sequence joins TRBV5-1 and TRBJ1-1; TRBD1 is a possible D gene (6 bases). The germline gives CDR1 SGHRS, CDR2 YFSETQ. The CDR3 covers 14 residues. Trimming took off 0 bases at V and 4 bases at J, with 10 bases between the two ends. The CDR3 is CASSLAGAVTEAFF. In DNA, the CDR3 is TGCGCCAGCAGCTTGGCAGGGGCGGTCACTGAAGCTTTCTTT.

V gene TRBV10-3 combines with J gene TRBJ1-6; a possible D gene is TRBD1 (5 bases). The germline CDR1 and CDR2 sequences are ENHRY and SYGVKD. V shed 11 bases and J shed 8 bases, with 16 bases lying between them. CDR3 length equals 13 residues. The CDR3 coding sequence is TGTGCCTCGCAGGGAGTTTGGGATTCACCCCTCCACTTT. It codes for CASQGVWDSPLHF.

The rearrangement links TRBV6-1 to TRBJ2-5, with 10 bases that match TRBD1. J lost 5 bases, V lost 7 bases, and 10 bases had no gene match. Germline V lookup: CDR1 MNHNS, CDR2 SASEGT. The CDR3 totals 15 residues. The CDR3 coding sequence is TGTGCCAGCAAACCCGGACAGGGGGTCGTGGAGACCCAGTACTTC. Its translation is CASKPGQGVVETQYF.

The chain recombines TRBV11-2 with TRBJ2-3; D is unclear. The CDR3 spans 14 residues. The V end lost 6 bases, the J end lost 4 bases, and 14 bases lay between the germline ends. Germline V gene lookup returns CDR1 SGHAT and CDR2 FQNNGV. CDR3 sequence: CASRSGVAADTQYF. DNA for the CDR3: TGTGCCAGCAGGAGTGGGGTGGCGGCAGATACGCAGTATTTT.

This clonotype has more than one count but fewer than ten. The chain employs TRBV6-1 and TRBJ2-3, with 10 bases aligning to TRBD2. The CDR3 consists of 15 residues. The germline CDR1 and CDR2 sequences are MNHNS and SASEGT. With 2 bases clipped from V and 3 bases from J, the junction kept 2 bases outside the gene matches. The CDR3: CASSEWGLATDTQYF. The CDR3 DNA sequence: TGTGCCAGCAGTGAATGGGGACTAGCGACAGATACGCAGTATTTT.